One sample yielded the 12 T cell receptor beta chains listed below, sequenced in a study of OX40 agonist ivuxolimab in advanced cancers. The assay was immunoSEQ multiplex PCR, and TCRdb's table has in-frame clones only and misses some. The sample yields 95,000 or so clones, approximately 85% seen once. The starting material was CD4+ or CD8+ T cells sorted from blood, obtained in a trial of the OX40 agonist ivuxolimab. These TCRs come from an adult with an advanced solid tumor such as melanoma, head and neck, liver or kidney cancer.

The CDR3 reads CASSLSDTGQFF. The CDR3 nucleotides are TGTGCCAGCAGTTTATCAGACACCGGGCAGTTCTTC. This chain links TRBV28 with TRBJ2-1; no reliable D call. V lost 1 base and J lost 12, with 10 bases in between. CDR1 is MDHEN and CDR2 is SYDVKM in the germline V gene. This CDR3 is built from 12 residues.

This clone was recorded only once. The chain combines TRBV30 with TRBJ2-2, with 11 bases lining up with TRBD2. This CDR3 region has 14 residues. Germline V gives CDR1 GTSNPN, CDR2 SVGIG (reference sequence). V dropped 2 bases and J dropped 6; count of bases not matched to a gene: 2. CDR3 sequence reads: CAWSSSGRPGELFF. The CDR3 nucleotides read TGTGCCTGGAGTTCTAGCGGGAGGCCCGGGGAGCTGTTTTTT.

The rearrangement links TRBV5-1 to TRBJ2-7; 13 positions agree with TRBD2. Unmatched junction bases numbered 4, after V lost 4 bases and J lost 3 bases. The CDR3 runs to 15 residues. Germline-derived CDR1 and CDR2 are SGHRS and YFSETQ. The DNA for the CDR3 is TGCGCCAGCAGCCTCGGACTAGCGGGAGTCTACGAGCAGTACTTC. Translating gives CASSLGLAGVYEQYF. The whole variable domain, remainder taken from reference TRBV5-1 and TRBJ2-7, is KAGVTQTPRYLIKTRGQQVTLSCSPISGHRSVSWYQQTPGQGLQFLFEYFSETQRNKGNFPGRFSGRQFSNSRSEMNVSTLELGDSALYLCASSLGLAGVYEQYFGPGTRLTVT.

The rearrangement joins TRBV6-5 to TRBJ2-7; D call uncertain. CDR1 and CDR2 (germline): MNHEY, SVGAGI. This CDR3 has 15 residues. The germline V and J ends were trimmed by 0 bases and 6 bases, with 15 bases remaining between them. Here the CDR3 reads CASSYSTQVTGEQYF. CDR3 in DNA: TGTGCCAGCAGTTACTCCACTCAGGTGACCGGCGAGCAGTACTTC.

The chain couples TRBV4-2 to TRBJ2-7; 8 positions match TRBD2. The CDR3 has 16 residues. The ends lost 1 base at V and 4 bases at J; junction bases unmatched: 9. Germline V gene sequence: CDR1 LGHNA, CDR2 YNFKEQ. The CDR3 protein is CASSQVTSGHTYEQYF. The CDR3 nucleotides read TGTGCCAGCAGCCAAGTAACTAGCGGCCATACTTACGAGCAGTACTTC.

The rearrangement uses TRBV6-1 and TRBJ2-3; D not resolved. Trimming left V 3 bases short and J 0 bases short, with 10 bases between. From germline, CDR1 is MNHNS and CDR2 SASEGT. This CDR3 has 15 amino acids. The CDR3 region has the DNA TGTGCCAGCAGTGAGAACTTTGTGAGCACAGATACGCAGTATTTT. It specifies CASSENFVSTDTQYF.

Here the CDR3 DNA reads TGTGCCAGCAGCTTTAATTCCCCCCCCTCTACGGCGGGTGGCTACACCTTC. Protein product: CASSFNSPPSTAGGYTF. The chain carries TRBV7-2 and TRBJ1-2; no reliable D call. Germline CDR1 is SGHTA and CDR2 is FQGNSA. Trimming took off 3 bases at V and 7 bases at J, with 24 bases between the two ends. The CDR3 length is 17 residues.

CDR3 protein: CASSKTGGAADIQYF. For the CDR3, the DNA is TGTGCCAGTAGTAAGACAGGGGGCGCGGCGGACATTCAGTACTTC. The rearrangement joins TRBV19 to TRBJ2-4, with 10 bases matching TRBD1. The CDR3 sequence is 15 residues long. With 4 bases clipped from V and 8 bases from J, the junction kept 8 bases outside the gene matches. Germline values: CDR1 LNHDA, CDR2 SQIVND (reference sequence).

The rearrangement links TRBV5-6 to TRBJ2-7; D remains ambiguous. The length of the CDR3 is 13 residues. Germline V gene data show CDR1 as SGHDT and CDR2 as YYEEEE. V gave up 0 bases and J gave up 2 bases, with 6 bases separating them. The CDR3 region is CASSLVATYEQYF. CDR3 sequence (DNA): TGTGCCAGCAGCTTGGTAGCCACCTACGAGCAGTACTTC. Together with reference TRBV5-6 and TRBJ2-7, the CDR3 gives the full variable domain: DAGVTQSPTHLIKTRGQQVTLRCSPKSGHDTVSWYQQALGQGPQFIFQYYEEEERQRGNFPDRFSGHQFPNYSSELNVNALLLGDSALYLCASSLVATYEQYFGPGTRLTVT.

This rearrangement joins TRBV14 to TRBJ2-3; tentative D call: TRBD2 (6 bases). V lost 3 bases and J 4 bases, leaving 17 bases between the germline ends. CDR1 and CDR2 from the germline V gene are SGHDN and FVKESK. This CDR3 spans 16 amino acids. CDR3 DNA sequence: TGTGCCAGCAGCCATGGGGCCGGGAGTGGTCCAGATACGCAGTATTTT. Protein sequence: CASSHGAGSGPDTQYF.

This clone was seen more than once but under ten times. The V and J genes are TRBV7-3 and TRBJ2-1, with TRBD2 identical over 15 bases. The CDR3 contains 21 residues. Germline V gene sequence: CDR1 SGHTA, CDR2 FQGTGA. Trimming removed 5 bases from V and 0 bases from J; junction bases left unmatched: 14. The CDR3: CASSQNPWTSGRGSSYNEQFF. CDR3 coding DNA: TGTGCCAGCAGCCAAAACCCTTGGACTAGCGGGAGGGGGAGCTCCTACAATGAGCAGTTCTTC. The entire variable domain, with the rest obtained from reference TRBV7-3 and TRBJ2-1, is as follows: GAGVSQTPSNKVTEKGKYVELRCDPISGHTALYWYRQSLGQGPEFLIYFQGTGAADDSGLPNDRFFAVRPEGSVSTLKIQRTERGDSAVYLCASSQNPWTSGRGSSYNEQFFGPGTRLTVL.

The chain joins TRBV6-6 to TRBJ1-1; D not resolved. Germline V gene sequence: CDR1 MNHNY, CDR2 SVGAGI (reference sequence). V was pared by 4 bases and J by 2 bases, with 5 bases between. This CDR3 has 12 amino acids. CDR3 loop: CASSLRNTEAFF. DNA for the CDR3: TGTGCCAGCAGTTTAAGAAACACTGAAGCTTTCTTT.